A single sample gave rise to the 9 T cell receptor beta chains below, sequenced in a study of read filtering for tumor transcriptome and immune sequencing (dated by TCRdb to between 2020 and 2021). These reads were obtained on an Illumina HiSeq 4000. The Immunoverse kit was used to build TCR libraries from about 400 ng RNA, with molecular barcoded adaptors covering alpha/delta and beta/gamma chains. Using fastp at Q25 and MiXCR, TCRdb reprocessed the public reads and kept productive beta chains. Merged by CDR3 protein, the rows form single entries marked with the most common genes and DNA. The sample has 120,000 or so distinct CDR3 sequences on record, roughly 13% of them singletons. Clones ranked in the top ten supply 9.5% to 11% of the sample. The sample comprised a population of CD138-negative cells sorted from bone marrow. What the cell subset or site label conveys for this sample: bone marrow mononuclear cells depleted of CD138+ plasma/myeloma cells by negative magnetic selection. All receptors derive from a donor aged 40 or over with multiple myeloma.

Regarding this clonotype: This may arise from a read error, as a much more abundant clone is one base away. The chain couples TRBV7-9 to TRBJ2-2, with D maybe TRBD2 (5 bases). The CDR3 is made up of 13 amino acids. CDR1 is SEHNR, CDR2 FQNEAQ, per germline (reference sequence). CDR3 region: CASSLLDTGELLF. In DNA form, the CDR3 reads TGTGCCAGCAGCTTATTAGACACCGGGGAGCTGTTATTT.

This clonotype was counted between two and nine times. The rearrangement joins TRBV5-6 to TRBJ2-4, with D perhaps TRBD2 (6 bases). Per germline, CDR1 SGHDT and CDR2 YYEEEE. This CDR3 comprises 18 residues. V was pared by 3 bases and J by 8 bases, with 27 bases between. The CDR3 reads CASSSPARDLQAGDIQYF. DNA for the CDR3: TGTGCCAGCAGCTCACCGGCGCGGGATCTTCAGGCCGGTGACATTCAGTACTTC.

Ten or more counts support this clonotype. Relative to the germline gene, one junction end is altered; a read error may explain this. The genes are TRBV5-1 and TRBJ2-1; TRBD2 matches at 8 bases. This CDR3 comprises 14 residues. Germline CDR1 SGHRS, CDR2 YFSETQ. This CDR3 is CASSSGGSYNEQFF. CDR3 bases: TGTGCCAGCAGCTCGGGGGGGTCCTACAATGAGCAGTTCTTC. Complete variable domain (other parts from reference TRBV5-1 and TRBJ2-1): KAGVTQTPRYLIKTRGQQVTLSCSPISGHRSVSWYQQTPGQGLQFLFEYFSETQRNKGNFPGRFSGRQFSNSRSEMNVSTLELGDSALYLCASSSGGSYNEQFFGPGTRLTVL.

This clonotype came up many times. The chain carries TRBV7-2 and TRBJ2-3; unclear D gene. Germline CDR1 is SGHTA and CDR2 is FQGNSA. This CDR3 has 13 residues. Trimming cost V 5 bases and J 6 bases, with 12 bases left between them. The CDR3 loop reads CASSPPPRDTQYF. The CDR3, as DNA: TGTGCCAGCAGCCCGCCGCCCCGGGATACGCAGTATTTT.

The table lists this clonotype with many counts. This sequence joins TRBV6-5 and TRBJ2-1; D call uncertain. Between the trimmed V and J ends, which lost 0 bases and 6 bases, there was a span of 9 bases. From germline, CDR1 is MNHEY and CDR2 SVGAGI. The CDR3 runs 14 residues. The CDR3 protein is CASSYSFGPNEQFF. The CDR3 DNA follows: TGTGCCAGCAGTTACTCGTTTGGACCCAATGAGCAGTTCTTC.

In this sample, this clonotype turned up many times. V is TRBV15 and J is TRBJ1-4; possible D gene TRBD1, 6 bases. Between the trimmed V and J ends, which lost 0 bases and 6 bases, there was a span of 11 bases. Germline CDR1 LNHNV, CDR2 YYDKDF (reference sequence). The CDR3 runs to 15 residues. As DNA, the CDR3 is TGTGCCACCAGCAGAGATCAGGGGCCGGATGAAAAACTGTTTTTT. Translating gives CATSRDQGPDEKLFF.

In its sample, this clonotype was seen many times. This may stem from a read error, because a much larger clone lies one nucleotide away. The chain has TRBV3-1 and TRBJ2-4; no clear D. Germline assignment: CDR1 LGHDT and CDR2 YNNKEL (reference sequence). This CDR3 is built from 13 residues. This CDR3 reads CTSSQKDFGIQYF. DNA of the CDR3: TGTACCAGCAGCCAAAAGGATTTCGGCATTCAGTACTTC.

This clonotype has just a few counts. The V gene is TRBV20-1, the J gene TRBJ2-3, with 9 bases lining up with TRBD2. V gave up 6 bases and J gave up 1 base; unmatched junction bases: 2. Germline-derived CDR1 and CDR2 are DFQATT and SNEGSKA (reference sequence). The CDR3 length is 13 residues. The chain's CDR3 is CSARTSGTDTQYF. The DNA for the CDR3 is TGCAGTGCAAGGACTAGCGGCACAGATACGCAGTATTTT.

This clonotype turned up a few times. The chain couples TRBV20-1 to TRBJ1-1, with TRBD1 identical over 9 bases. The V segment lost 7 bases and the J segment 2 bases; nucleotides outside the gene matches: 8. The CDR3 contains 14 residues. Germline assignment: CDR1 DFQATT and CDR2 SNEGSKA (reference sequence). The CDR3 nucleotides are TGCAGTGTTTTACAGGGGGCTCGCAACACTGAAGCTTTCTTT. Its protein product is CSVLQGARNTEAFF.